A single sample gave rise to the 15 T cell receptor beta chains below, sequenced in a study of metastatic and nonmetastatic thyroid tumors. TCRdb re-clonotyped the PCR reads through MiXCR. The sample has about 92,000 clones, just under 15% seen once. Treatment of any kind had been given to no patient before thyroid surgery. The sequencing input was blood. The source is a female donor with papillary thyroid cancer or a benign thyroid nodule (not recorded which). Some clones in this sample may be carry-over from other donors' samples.

The chain joins TRBV11-3 to TRBJ2-2, with D unresolved. The CDR3 has 16 residues. The ends were cut back, 0 bases at V and 8 bases at J, with 16 bases in the middle. Looked up from germline, CDR1 is SGHNT and CDR2 is YENEEA. CDR3 residues: CASSLDSRKGSGELFF. The CDR3 region has the DNA TGTGCCAGCAGCTTAGATTCCCGAAAGGGATCAGGGGAGCTGTTTTTT. Using reference TRBV11-3 and TRBJ2-2 for the parts outside the CDR3, the full variable domain is EAGVVQSPRYKIIEKKQPVAFWCNPISGHNTLYWYLQNLGQGPELLIRYENEEAVDDSQLPKDRFSAERLKGVDSTLKIQPAELGDSAVYLCASSLDSRKGSGELFFGEGSRLTVL.

This clone was detected many times. This rearrangement joins TRBV6-2 or TRBV6-3 to TRBJ1-1; D is uncertain. CDR3 length: 11 residues. V dropped 3 bases and J dropped 7 bases, with 6 bases sitting between them. Germline loops: CDR1 MNHEY, CDR2 SVGEGT. CDR3 DNA: TGTGCCAGCAGTTATGCGGGTGAAGCTTTCTTT. Amino acid sequence: CASSYAGEAFF.

The chain joins TRBV30 to TRBJ2-2; tentatively, D is TRBD1 or TRBD2 (5 bases each). Germline CDR1 is GTSNPN and CDR2 is SVGIG (reference sequence). This CDR3 has 15 residues. Trimming took 4 bases from V and 6 from J, leaving 18 bases between them. The CDR3 loop is CAWMRDPGPAGELFF. The CDR3 bases are TGTGCCTGGATGAGGGATCCGGGGCCCGCCGGGGAGCTGTTTTTT.

As for this clone: A much larger clone is a single base away; this may be a read error. The V and J genes are TRBV12-5 and TRBJ2-1, with 8 nucleotides matching TRBD1. The CDR3 is 19 amino acids. CDR1 and CDR2 (germline): LGHNT, FRNRAP. The trim removed 0 bases at V and 5 bases at J, leaving 15 bases unmatched. CDR3 bases: TGTGCTAGTGGTTTGGTCGTTGACTCGGACAGGGTGCAGGACAATGAGCAGTTCTTC. Translated: CASGLVVDSDRVQDNEQFF.

The rearrangement uses TRBV3-1 and TRBJ2-4, with 8 positions matching TRBD2. Germline V gene lookup returns CDR1 LGHDT and CDR2 YNNKEL (reference sequence). With 1 base clipped from V and 6 bases from J, the junction kept 2 bases outside the gene matches. The CDR3 has 14 residues. CDR3 loop: CASSQASGGNIQYF. The CDR3 nucleotides read TGTGCCAGCAGCCAAGCCAGCGGGGGAAACATTCAGTACTTC.

This clone was counted between two and nine times. This sequence joins TRBV28 and TRBJ1-5; no reliable D call. The CDR3 is made up of 14 amino acids. Per germline, CDR1 MDHEN and CDR2 SYDVKM. V was cut by 11 bases and J by 1 base, with 15 bases left in between. The CDR3 DNA is TGTGCCGGGAGAAATACAAGGAGCAATCAGCCCCAGCATTTT. This sequence encodes CAGRNTRSNQPQHF.

This clone was detected ten times or more. Germline and junction disagree at one end, which may indicate a read error. Additional DNA sequences in this sample encode the identical CDR3. This chain connects TRBV2 to TRBJ1-1; the D gene is possibly TRBD1 (5 bases). In germline, CDR1 is SNHLY, CDR2 FYNNEI. CDR3 length: 16 amino acids. CDR3 in amino acids: CASIGVSGPPNTEAFF. DNA for the CDR3: TGTGCCAGCATCGGCGTATCGGGGCCGCCGAACACTGAGGCTTTCTTT.

This clone was seen ten or more times. This sequence joins TRBV6-2 or TRBV6-3 and TRBJ2-2, with a tentative D call TRBD2 (6 bases). This CDR3 has 15 residues. The V end lost 8 bases, the J end lost 2 bases, and 15 bases lay between the germline ends. CDR1 MNHEY and CDR2 SVGEGT come from the germline V gene. CDR3 sequence (DNA): TGTGCCAGCGTGGGGCCGGGACTTAACACCGGGGAGCTGTTTTTT. It is translated as CASVGPGLNTGELFF.

As for this clone: Relative to the germline gene, one junction end is altered; a read error may explain this. The chain combines TRBV5-5 with TRBJ2-7, with D unclear. The CDR3 contains 14 residues. CDR1 is SGHKS, CDR2 YYEKEE, per germline (reference sequence). The CDR3 loop is CASSPWTVSYDQYF. CDR3 sequence (DNA): TGTGCCAGCAGCCCCTGGACGGTCTCCTACGATCAGTACTTC.

The chain carries TRBV7-6 and TRBJ2-7, with 11 bases that match TRBD1. Per the germline V gene, CDR1 is SGHVS and CDR2 is FNYEAQ. V was clipped by 4 bases and J by 1 base; unmatched bases: 3. The CDR3 spans 15 residues. CDR3 coding DNA: TGTGCCAGCAGCTCGGACAGGGGGCCATCCTACGAGCAGTACTTC. Its translation is CASSSDRGPSYEQYF.

This clone showed up many times. The chain carries TRBV12-3 or TRBV12-4 and TRBJ2-7, with D perhaps matching TRBD2 (6 bases). V gave up 6 bases and J gave up 5 bases, with 14 bases separating them. The CDR3 contains 13 residues. This CDR3 reads CASRTGTVNEQYF. The CDR3 DNA reads TGTGCCAGCAGAACCGGGACTGTAAACGAGCAGTACTTC.

This clone was counted between two and nine times. This chain connects TRBV4-1 to TRBJ2-7; D ambiguous. Looked up from germline, CDR1 is MGHRA and CDR2 is YSYEKL. This CDR3 region has 15 residues. Trimming left V 5 bases short and J 3 bases short, with 17 bases between. DNA of the CDR3: TGCGCCAGCAGCTCCCTAGTGGGTGAGCACTACGAGCAGTACTTC. Translated, it gives CASSSLVGEHYEQYF.

This clone was seen a few times. This may come from a read error, since a much larger clone is one base off. This chain joins TRBV27 and TRBJ1-1; 7 bases are shared with TRBD1. CDR1 and CDR2 (germline): MNHEY, SMNVEV (reference sequence). This CDR3 is built from 15 residues. V shed 4 bases, J shed 4 bases, and the junction held 9 bases outside the gene matches. As DNA, the CDR3 is TGTGCCAGCAGTTCGCGAGGGGGCGTGTTCACTGAAGCTTTCTTT. Amino acids: CASSSRGGVFTEAFF.

Comments on this clone: Possible read error: a much larger clone is one base away. Since the CDR3 does not end with the conserved phenylalanine or tryptophan, this likely comes from a read error. V and J are TRBV6-4 and TRBJ2-3, with TRBD2 matching over 9 bases. The germline V gene has CDR1 MRHNA and CDR2 SNTAGT. The CDR3 length is 15 residues. The CDR3 reads CVSGSSGEGTDTQYL. The CDR3 bases are TGTGTCAGCGGATCTAGCGGGGAAGGCACAGATACGCAGTATCTT.

This clone has at least ten counts. The chain combines TRBV7-9 with TRBJ1-1, with D possibly matching TRBD1 (5 bases). The CDR3 runs 13 residues. V shed 5 bases and J shed 3 bases, with 10 bases lying between them. The germline V gene has CDR1 SEHNR and CDR2 FQNEAQ (reference sequence). The CDR3, as DNA: TGTGCCAGCAGCCCTAGGGGAGACACTGAAGCTTTCTTT. It encodes CASSPRGDTEAFF. The complete variable domain, with remaining parts taken from reference TRBV7-9 and TRBJ1-1, reads DTGVSQNPRHKITKRGQNVTFRCDPISEHNRLYWYRQTLGQGPEFLTYFQNEAQLEKSRLLSDRFSAERPKGSFSTLEIQRTEQGDSAMYLCASSPRGDTEAFFGQGTRLTVV.